This passage covers 18 T cell receptor beta chains from one sample sequenced in a study of shared clonotypes between healthy human individuals. Method: immunoSEQ multiplex PCR; TCRdb's copy keeps in-frame clones and lacks some. The sample includes about 480,000 clones, 60% to 80% seen only once; the top ten take around an eighth. The sample taken for sequencing was PBMCs. The receptors originated from a woman between 35 and 50 years old in good health. Some clones in this sample may be carry-over from other donors' samples.

The chain combines TRBV28 with TRBJ1-3, with a tentative D call TRBD1 (6 bases). There are 15 residues in the CDR3. V was trimmed by 0 bases and J by 0 bases, leaving 6 bases between them. Germline V lookup: CDR1 MDHEN, CDR2 SYDVKM. Here the CDR3 reads CASSLWGASGNTIYF. CDR3 DNA sequence: TGTGCCAGCAGTTTATGGGGGGCCTCTGGAAACACCATATATTTT.

V gene TRBV11-1 combines with J gene TRBJ2-1, with D maybe TRBD2 (6 bases). Germline loops: CDR1 SGHAT, CDR2 FQDESV (reference sequence). This CDR3 contains 16 residues. With 4 bases removed from V and 3 bases from J, the gap between germline ends came to 16 bases. CDR3: CASSYLATEVYNEQFF. DNA of the CDR3: TGTGCCAGCAGCTACCTAGCGACCGAGGTCTACAATGAGCAGTTCTTC.

The chain is built from TRBV7-2 and TRBJ2-3; D is unresolved. The CDR3 sequence is 13 residues long. V lost 1 base, J lost 5 bases, and 7 bases lay in between. Germline V lookup: CDR1 SGHTA, CDR2 FQGNSA. DNA of the CDR3: TGTGCCAGCAGCTTAGAGGATTTAGATACGCAGTATTTT. This gives the protein CASSLEDLDTQYF. Variable domain in full (rest from reference TRBV7-2 and TRBJ2-3): GAGVSQSPSNKVTEKGKDVELRCDPISGHTALYWYRQSLGQGLEFLIYFQGNSAPDKSGLPSDRFSAERTGGSVSTLTIQRTQQEDSAVYLCASSLEDLDTQYFGPGTRLTVL.

This chain joins TRBV5-4 and TRBJ1-4; D is ambiguous. The length of the CDR3 is 13 residues. The V gene lost 5 bases and the J gene lost 7 bases, with 12 bases spanning the gap. Germline CDR1 SGHNT, CDR2 YYREEE (reference sequence). CDR3 region: CASRNVGSEKLFF. Written as DNA, the CDR3 is TGTGCCAGCAGGAACGTGGGTAGTGAAAAACTGTTTTTT.

The genes are TRBV27 and TRBJ2-5; D possibly uses TRBD1 or TRBD2 (5 bases each). There are 15 residues in the CDR3. With 8 bases removed from V and 2 bases from J, the gap between germline ends came to 18 bases. Germline CDR1 reads MNHEY; CDR2 reads SMNVEV (reference sequence). The CDR3 nucleotides are TGTGCCAGCGCCAATATCGGGACGCGGCAAGAGACCCAGTACTTC. This codes for CASANIGTRQETQYF.

The gene calls are TRBV18 and TRBJ2-5, with 11 positions matching TRBD2. CDR3 length: 15 amino acids. V shed 2 bases, J shed 10 bases, and the junction held 9 bases outside the gene matches. Germline values: CDR1 KGHSH, CDR2 LQKENI. In nucleotides, the CDR3 is TGTGCCAGCTCACCAGGGACTAGCGGCCGCGGGGTCCAGTACTTC. Translated, it gives CASSPGTSGRGVQYF.

V and J are TRBV5-4 and TRBJ1-5; 7 bases fit TRBD1. The CDR3 covers 14 residues. Looked up from germline, CDR1 is SGHNT and CDR2 is YYREEE (reference sequence). After removal of 5 bases from V and 3 bases from J, the junction contained 5 bases not matched to a gene. CDR3 sequence: CASSPDRDNQPQHF. In DNA form, the CDR3 reads TGTGCCAGCAGTCCCGACAGGGACAATCAGCCCCAGCATTTT.

This clone occurred once. This rearrangement joins TRBV7-2 to TRBJ2-5; 7 bases agree with TRBD1. Germline lookup yields CDR1 SGHTA and CDR2 FQGNSA. CDR3 length equals 14 residues. Trimming at V came to 5 bases and at J to 1 base, leaving 4 bases not matched to a gene. The CDR3 sequence: CASSQGQIQETQYF. Here the CDR3 DNA reads TGTGCCAGCAGCCAGGGACAGATCCAAGAGACCCAGTACTTC.

J is TRBJ1-3 and V is TRBV28, with 7 bases matching TRBD1. The CDR3 is 14 amino acids. In germline, CDR1 is MDHEN, CDR2 SYDVKM. The V segment lost 7 bases and the J segment 9 bases; nucleotides outside the gene matches: 12. The CDR3 is CASINDREIRTIYF. The CDR3 DNA sequence: TGTGCCAGCATCAACGACAGGGAAATTCGCACCATATATTTT.

The chain uses TRBV28 and TRBJ2-1; D ambiguous. The CDR3 contains 14 residues. Germline V gene lookup returns CDR1 MDHEN and CDR2 SYDVKM. The V end lost 7 bases, the J end lost 3 bases, and 13 bases lay between the germline ends. The CDR3 protein is CASTHGSSYNEQFF. CDR3 bases: TGTGCCAGCACCCATGGTTCTAGCTACAATGAGCAGTTCTTC.

This clone turned up a few times. The chain is built from TRBV10-3 and TRBJ1-2; TRBD1 matches 8 bases. Unmatched junction bases numbered 7, after V lost 3 bases and J lost 4 bases. CDR1 is ENHRY, CDR2 SYGVKD, per germline. This CDR3 region has 15 residues. CDR3: CAISDSGTGVYGYTF. In nucleotides, the CDR3 is TGTGCCATCAGTGACTCCGGGACAGGCGTCTATGGCTACACCTTC.

This clone was seen more than once but under ten times. The chain recombines TRBV5-6 with TRBJ1-2; D gene uncertain. Germline CDR1 SGHDT, CDR2 YYEEEE. There are 13 residues in the CDR3. The germline V and J ends were trimmed by 2 bases and 4 bases, with 9 bases remaining between them. The CDR3, as DNA: TGTGCCAGCAGCTTACGAGAAATCTATGGCTACACCTTC. Its translation is CASSLREIYGYTF.

The J gene is TRBJ1-4, the V gene TRBV28; no clear D gene. The CDR3 loop spans 16 amino acids. Germline V gene lookup returns CDR1 MDHEN and CDR2 SYDVKM. Deletions cut 5 bases from V and 4 bases from J, with 17 bases between. Here the CDR3 reads CASSRDLIGFNEKLFF. The CDR3 nucleotides are TGTGCCAGCAGTCGCGACCTAATAGGGTTTAATGAAAAACTGTTTTTT.

The J gene is TRBJ1-5, the V gene TRBV29-1; 10 bases fit TRBD1. Germline V lookup: CDR1 SQVTM, CDR2 ANQGSEA. V shed 4 bases and J 4 bases; nucleotides not matched to a gene: 1. CDR3 length: 13 amino acids. CDR3 in amino acids: CSVGDRGNQPQHF. CDR3 bases: TGCAGCGTTGGGGACAGGGGAAATCAGCCCCAGCATTTT.

The genes are TRBV5-4 and TRBJ1-4, with 9 bases identical to TRBD1. This CDR3 has 15 residues. CDR1 and CDR2 (germline): SGHNT, YYREEE (reference sequence). The J segment lost 5 bases and the V segment lost 0 bases, leaving 2 bases of the junction unmatched. The CDR3 DNA reads as TGTGCCAGCAGCTTGGGAGGGACAGGGAATGAAAAACTGTTTTTT. Its protein product is CASSLGGTGNEKLFF.

This chain joins TRBV2 and TRBJ2-2; D might be TRBD1 or TRBD2, each matching 5 bases. CDR3 size: 15 residues. The germline V gene encodes CDR1 SNHLY and CDR2 FYNNEI. V was trimmed by 6 bases and J by 9 bases, leaving 20 bases between them. CDR3 DNA sequence: TGTGCCAGCAGACCCGGGACCGGGGCGTCAAGGGAGCTGTTTTTT. Translating gives CASRPGTGASRELFF. The full variable domain, rest sourced from reference TRBV2 and TRBJ2-2, is EPEVTQTPSHQVTQMGQEVILRCVPISNHLYFYWYRQILGQKVEFLVSFYNNEISEKSEIFDDQFSVERPDGSNFTLKIRSTKLEDSAMYFCASRPGTGASRELFFGEGSRLTVL.

This chain connects TRBV9 to TRBJ2-1; 11 positions match TRBD2. Looked up from germline, CDR1 is SGDLS and CDR2 is YYNGEE. This CDR3 comprises 17 residues. J lost 5 bases, V lost 4 bases, and 11 bases had no gene match. In DNA, the CDR3 is TGTGCCAGCAGCAAGACATCCGGGACTAGCGGACACAATGAGCAGTTCTTC. It is translated as CASSKTSGTSGHNEQFF.

The chain links TRBV28 to TRBJ2-1; D perhaps matches TRBD1 (6 bases). The V and J ends lost 6 bases and 9 bases respectively, with 21 bases between them. Looked up from germline, CDR1 is MDHEN and CDR2 is SYDVKM. This CDR3 has 15 residues. In nucleotides, the CDR3 is TGTGCCAGCAGCTACGCCGGGACACCCCCCGGTGAGCAGTTCTTC. Translation: CASSYAGTPPGEQFF.